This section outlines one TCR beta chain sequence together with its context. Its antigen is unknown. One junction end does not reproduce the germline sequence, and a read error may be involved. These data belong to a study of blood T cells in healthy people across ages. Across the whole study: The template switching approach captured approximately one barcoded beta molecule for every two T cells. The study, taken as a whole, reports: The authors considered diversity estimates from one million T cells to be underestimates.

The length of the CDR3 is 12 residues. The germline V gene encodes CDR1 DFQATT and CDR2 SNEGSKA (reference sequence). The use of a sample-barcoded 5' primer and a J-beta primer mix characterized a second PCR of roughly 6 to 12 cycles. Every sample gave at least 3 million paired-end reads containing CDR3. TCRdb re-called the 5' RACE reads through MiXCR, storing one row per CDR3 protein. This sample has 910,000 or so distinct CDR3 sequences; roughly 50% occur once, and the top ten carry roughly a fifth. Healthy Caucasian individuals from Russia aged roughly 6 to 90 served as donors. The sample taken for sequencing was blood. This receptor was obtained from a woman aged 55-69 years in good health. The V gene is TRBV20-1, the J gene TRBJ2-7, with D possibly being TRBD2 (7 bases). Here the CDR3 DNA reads TGCAGTACTAGTAGGGGGGGACTGGAGCAGTACTTC. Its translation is CSTSRGGLEQYF.